Listed below are T cell receptor beta chains from one sample, sequenced in a study of CD8 T cells in Susac syndrome. TCRdb recomputed calls from the immunoSEQ multiplex PCR reads with MiXCR, one row per CDR3 protein. The sample consists of under 150,000 distinct CDR3 sequences, 95% of them appearing once. The sample was CD4+ T cells from PBMCs. All receptors come from a human donor with Susac syndrome. CDR3s include the opening cysteine and the closing phenylalanine or tryptophan. The order of the fields is clone size, J gene, V gene, D gene, CDR3 DNA, CDR3 protein. The D gene is left open where the match is weak. Expanded clones get a size class; other rows say once, few or many, or leave the size out.

>.|TRBJ2-3|TRBV20-1|TRBD2
TGCAGTGCAACCGGACTAGCGGGAGATACGCAGTATTTT
CSATGLAGDTQYF
>.|TRBJ1-2|TRBV12-3/TRBV12-4|.
TGTGCCAGCAGTGGCGGACAGCCTTATGGCTACACCTTC
CASSGGQPYGYTF
>once|TRBJ2-1|TRBV20-1|.
TGCAGTGCTAGAGATATGAGAGGGGGGGCCTACAATGAGCAGTTCTTC
CSARDMRGGAYNEQFF
>.|TRBJ2-1|TRBV5-4|TRBD2
TGTGCCAGCAGCTCCCGGCAGGGACTAGCGGGAGAGCAGTTCTTC
CASSSRQGLAGEQFF
>.|TRBJ2-5|TRBV20-1|TRBD1
TGCAGTGCTCGGGGACAGCAACAAGAGACCCAGTACTTC
CSARGQQQETQYF
>.|TRBJ2-7|TRBV20-1|TRBD2
TGCAGTGCTAGTCTAGCGGGGGGATTCTACGAGCAGTACTTC
CSASLAGGFYEQYF
>.|TRBJ1-5|TRBV30|.
TGTGCCTGGAGTCAAAAGGGACTGTATAATCAGCCCCAGCATTTT
CAWSQKGLYNQPQHF
>.|TRBJ2-7|TRBV2|.
TGTGCCAGCAGTGGACAGAACGAGCAGTACTTC
CASSGQNEQYF
>.|TRBJ2-1|TRBV12-3/TRBV12-4|TRBD2
TGTGCCAGCAGTTTAGGCGGGAGTGGAGGTGAGCAGTTCTTC
CASSLGGSGGEQFF
>.|TRBJ2-5|TRBV25-1|TRBD1
TGTGCCACGTCAGACAGGGTCCGGTACTTC
CATSDRVRYF
>.|TRBJ2-2|TRBV9|.
TGTGCCAGCAGCGTAGGGAGAGGGACCGGGGAGCTGTTTTTT
CASSVGRGTGELFF
>once|TRBJ2-4|TRBV20-1|.
TGCAGTTCTACCTCCCAGGGAGCGTCGAACATTCAGTACTTC
CSSTSQGASNIQYF
>.|TRBJ1-2|TRBV5-1|.
TGCGCCAGCAAGGCGGCAGAAGGCTACACCTTC
CASKAAEGYTF
>.|TRBJ1-2|TRBV4-3|.
TGCGCCAGCAGCCAAGATCACCGGGATAACTATGGCTACACCTTC
CASSQDHRDNYGYTF
>.|TRBJ1-5|TRBV7-8|.
TGTGCCAGCAGCTTACTCCGGGGACACAATCAGCCCCAGCATTTT
CASSLLRGHNQPQHF
>.|TRBJ2-1|TRBV20-1|.
TGCAGTGCTAGAGGGGGAGCGGGTGGCTACAATGAGCAGTTCTTC
CSARGGAGGYNEQFF
>.|TRBJ1-2|TRBV24-1|TRBD1
TGTGCCACCAGCGACCTGGGACAGGACTATGGCTACACCTTC
CATSDLGQDYGYTF
>few|TRBJ2-5|TRBV7-3|TRBD2
TGTGCCAGCAGCTTAGGGACTAGCGGGAAGGAGACCCAGTACTTC
CASSLGTSGKETQYF
>.|TRBJ2-3|TRBV3-1|.
TGTGCCAGCAGCCAAGATTTTAAGGGACTCCAGTATTTT
CASSQDFKGLQYF
>.|TRBJ2-7|TRBV3-1|.
TGTGCCAGCAGCCAAGGGGGGAGTAGCTCCTACGAGCAGTACTTC
CASSQGGSSSYEQYF
>.|TRBJ2-7|TRBV28|.
TGTGCCAGCAGTGACGATGTTGGGGCGAGGGAGCAGTACTTC
CASSDDVGAREQYF
>few|TRBJ2-5|TRBV12-3/TRBV12-4|.
TGTGCCAGCAGTTCGCTCAGAGGGCAAGAGACCCAGTACTTC
CASSSLRGQETQYF
>.|TRBJ2-1|TRBV20-1|TRBD2
TGCAGTGCTAGTGACAGCGGGGGATATAGTTCCTACAATGAGCAGTTCTTC
CSASDSGGYSSYNEQFF
>.|TRBJ1-2|TRBV20-1|.
TGCAGTGCTAGAGATTACGGACAGACTAACTATGGCTACACCTTC
CSARDYGQTNYGYTF
>.|TRBJ1-2|TRBV2|TRBD1
TGTGCCAGCAGCGAGACAGGGGGCTATGGCTACACCTTC
CASSETGGYGYTF
>.|TRBJ1-2|TRBV30|.
TGTGCCTGGAGTGAGTCCTCCCCGGAGGGCCGACAATTC
CAWSESSPEGRQF
>.|TRBJ1-2|TRBV9|.
TGTGCCAGCAGCGTAGATCCCCGGACAGAAAATGGCTACACCTTC
CASSVDPRTENGYTF
>.|TRBJ2-1|TRBV9|.
TGTGCCAGCAGCGTAGCATCCACTGGGGATGAGCAGTTCTTC
CASSVASTGDEQFF
>.|TRBJ2-7|TRBV20-1|.
TGCAGTGCCCCCGGGAGCTCCTACGAGCAGTACTTC
CSAPGSSYEQYF
>.|TRBJ2-5|TRBV11-2|TRBD1
TGTGCCAGCAGCTTAGATGGTCGGACAGGGTTGGGGAGGGAGACCCAGTACTTC
CASSLDGRTGLGRETQYF
>.|TRBJ1-1|TRBV3-1|.
TGTGCCAGCAGCCACACGAGACAGACGAACACTGAAGCTTTCTTT
CASSHTRQTNTEAFF
>.|TRBJ2-3|TRBV19|.
TGTGCCAGTAGTATGACTCGGCGGACAGATACGCAGTATTTT
CASSMTRRTDTQYF
>once|TRBJ2-3|TRBV9|.
TGTGCCAGCAGCATTGGGAGTAGCGGCCGCACAGATACGCAGTATTTT
CASSIGSSGRTDTQYF
>.|TRBJ1-6|TRBV28|.
TGTGCCAGCAGTTTAGCGGGGGCGAATGGGAATTCACCCCTCCACTTT
CASSLAGANGNSPLHF
>.|TRBJ2-1|TRBV7-9|TRBD2
TGTGCCAGCACCGAGAGGCTAGCGGGATATGAGCAGTTCTTC
CASTERLAGYEQFF
>.|TRBJ1-5|TRBV20-1|.
TGCAGTGCTTACCGGGACAGCAATCAGCCCCAGCATTTT
CSAYRDSNQPQHF
>.|TRBJ1-5|TRBV6-5|.
TGTGCCAGCAGTTACTTGGCGAATCAGCCCCAGCATTTT
CASSYLANQPQHF
>once|TRBJ2-3|TRBV20-1|TRBD1
TGCAGTGCCCAGGGGGAGTTTGGCACAGATACGCAGTATTTT
CSAQGEFGTDTQYF
>.|TRBJ2-3|TRBV3-1|.
TGTGCCAGCAGCCATCTCAGACGGGGAGATACGCAGTATTTT
CASSHLRRGDTQYF
>once|TRBJ2-7|TRBV20-1|.
TGCAGTGCTAGAGGGAGGATCCCGTACGAGCAGTACTTC
CSARGRIPYEQYF
>.|TRBJ2-7|TRBV29-1|TRBD2
TGCAGCGTTGCCGAAGCGGGACTAGCGGGAGGGCCGAGCCCCTACGAGCAGTACTTC
CSVAEAGLAGGPSPYEQYF
>.|TRBJ2-2|TRBV30|TRBD1
TGTGCCTGGAGGGGCGCAGGGGGCATGGGGGAGCTGTTTTTT
CAWRGAGGMGELFF
>.|TRBJ1-5|TRBV20-1|.
TGCAGTGCTAGACAGGGAGATCAGCCCCAGCATTTT
CSARQGDQPQHF
>.|TRBJ1-4|TRBV21-1|.
TGTGCCAGCACCCCCCGGTGGGCGTCAACTAATGAAAAACTGTTTTTT
CASTPRWASTNEKLFF
>.|TRBJ2-3|TRBV20-1|.
TGCAGTGCTCTACAGGGCGTTTCAGATACGCAGTATTTT
CSALQGVSDTQYF
>.|TRBJ1-2|TRBV4-3|.
TGCGCCAGCAGCCAAGATCATACAGAAGGCGGCTATGGCTACACCTTC
CASSQDHTEGGYGYTF
>.|TRBJ2-1|TRBV4-2|TRBD1
TGTGCCAGCAGCACCCGGGACAGGGGGGTTATGGATGAGCAGTTCTTC
CASSTRDRGVMDEQFF
>.|TRBJ2-3|TRBV12-3/TRBV12-4|TRBD2
TGTGCCAGCACATGGACTAGCGGGATGACAGATACGCAGTATTTT
CASTWTSGMTDTQYF
>.|TRBJ2-7|TRBV7-9|TRBD1
TGTGCCAGCAGCCCAGGACAGGGCCCTTTGGGGATCTACGAGCAGTACTTC
CASSPGQGPLGIYEQYF
>.|TRBJ2-2|TRBV9|.
TGTGCCAGCAGCGTAGCCGGGGAGCTGTTTTTT
CASSVAGELFF
>few|TRBJ1-1|TRBV20-1|TRBD1
TGCAGTGCGCGGGTAGCCCAGGGGGTGAACACTGAAGCTTTCTTT
CSARVAQGVNTEAFF
>.|TRBJ2-6|TRBV20-1|TRBD1
TGCAGTGCTAGAGTACCGACAGGGGCCAGCTCTGGGGCCAACGTCCTGACTTTC
CSARVPTGASSGANVLTF
>.|TRBJ2-1|TRBV20-1|.
TGCAGTGCTAGATTCAAACACAATGAGCAGTTCTTC
CSARFKHNEQFF
>.|TRBJ2-7|TRBV5-1|TRBD2
TGCGCCAGCAGCTTGAGGACTAGCGGGGGGTCTTTCCACGAGCAGTACTTC
CASSLRTSGGSFHEQYF
>.|TRBJ1-2|TRBV6-2/TRBV6-3|TRBD1
TGTGCCAGCAGTACAGGGGCCTATGGCTACACCTTC
CASSTGAYGYTF
>.|TRBJ2-7|TRBV12-3/TRBV12-4|.
TGTGCCAGCGCCCAGGGGACGGGCTACGAGCAGTACTTC
CASAQGTGYEQYF
>few|TRBJ1-2|TRBV12-3/TRBV12-4|TRBD1
TGTGCCAGTAGGCGACAGGGGGACTATGGCTACACCTTC
CASRRQGDYGYTF
>.|TRBJ2-1|TRBV19|.
TGTGCCAGTACGGAGTGGGGTAGGTACAGTGAGCAGTTCTTC
CASTEWGRYSEQFF
>.|TRBJ1-2|TRBV12-3/TRBV12-4|.
TGTGCCAGCACGCAACTTTCCGACACGAACTATGGCTACACCTTC
CASTQLSDTNYGYTF
>.|TRBJ2-7|TRBV30|.
TGTGCCTGGAGTTTCCGGGACCGAAAGTCCTACGAGCAGTACTTC
CAWSFRDRKSYEQYF